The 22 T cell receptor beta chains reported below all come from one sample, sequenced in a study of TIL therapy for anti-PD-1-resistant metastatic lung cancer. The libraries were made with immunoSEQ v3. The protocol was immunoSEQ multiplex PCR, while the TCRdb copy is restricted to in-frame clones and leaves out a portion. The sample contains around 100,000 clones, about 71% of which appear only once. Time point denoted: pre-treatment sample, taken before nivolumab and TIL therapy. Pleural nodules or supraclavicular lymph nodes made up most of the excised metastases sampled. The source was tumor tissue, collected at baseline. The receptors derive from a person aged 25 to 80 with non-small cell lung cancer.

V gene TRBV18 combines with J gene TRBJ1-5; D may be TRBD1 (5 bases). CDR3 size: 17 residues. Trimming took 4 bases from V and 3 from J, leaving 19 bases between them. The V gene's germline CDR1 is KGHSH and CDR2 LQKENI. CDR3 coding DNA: TGTGCCAGCTCACGAGGGGACGGGCTTAGAGACAATCAGCCCCAGCATTTT. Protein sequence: CASSRGDGLRDNQPQHF.

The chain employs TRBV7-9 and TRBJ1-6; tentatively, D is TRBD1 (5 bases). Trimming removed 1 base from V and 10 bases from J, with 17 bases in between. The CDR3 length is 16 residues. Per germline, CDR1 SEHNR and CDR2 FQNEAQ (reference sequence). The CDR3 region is CASSLVGGNSGSPLHF. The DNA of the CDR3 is TGTGCCAGCAGCTTAGTCGGGGGGAATAGTGGATCACCCCTCCACTTT.

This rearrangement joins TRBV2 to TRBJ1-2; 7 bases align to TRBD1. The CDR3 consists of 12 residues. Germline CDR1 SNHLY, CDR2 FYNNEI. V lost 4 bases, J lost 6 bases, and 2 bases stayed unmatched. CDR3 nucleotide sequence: TGTGCCAGCAGTGGGACAGGAGATGGCTACACCTTC. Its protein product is CASSGTGDGYTF.

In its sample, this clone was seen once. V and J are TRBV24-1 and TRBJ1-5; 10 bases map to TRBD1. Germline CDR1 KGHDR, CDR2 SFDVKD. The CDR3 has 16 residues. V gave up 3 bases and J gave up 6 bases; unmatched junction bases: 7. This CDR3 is CATSDEGQGGSQPQHF. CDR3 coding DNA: TGTGCCACCAGTGATGAAGGACAGGGGGGGAGTCAGCCCCAGCATTTT.

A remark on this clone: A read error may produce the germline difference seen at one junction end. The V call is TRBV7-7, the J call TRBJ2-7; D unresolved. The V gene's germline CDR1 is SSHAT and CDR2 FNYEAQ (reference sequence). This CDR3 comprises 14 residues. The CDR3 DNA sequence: TGTGCTAGCAGCTTAACGGGCAGCCGCTACGAGCAGTACTTC. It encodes CASSLTGSRYEQYF. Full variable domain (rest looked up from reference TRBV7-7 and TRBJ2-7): GAGVSQSPRYKVTKRGQDVTLRCDPISSHATLYWYQQALGQGPEFLTYFNYEAQPDKSGLPSDRFSAERPEGSISTLTIQRTEQRDSAMYRCASSLTGSRYEQYFGPGTRLTVT.

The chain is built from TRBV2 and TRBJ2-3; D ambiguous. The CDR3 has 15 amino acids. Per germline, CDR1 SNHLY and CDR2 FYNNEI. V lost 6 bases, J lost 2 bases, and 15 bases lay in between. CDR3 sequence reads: CASRTGPFPTDTQYF. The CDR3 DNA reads TGTGCCAGCAGGACCGGGCCCTTCCCCACAGATACGCAGTATTTT.

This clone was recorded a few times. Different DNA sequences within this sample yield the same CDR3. The CDR3 DNA reads TGTGCCAGCAGCTTTGACACGGGGAGGGGGGGGGCCAACGTCCTGACTTTC. Translating it yields CASSFDTGRGGANVLTF. The V call is TRBV7-9, the J call TRBJ2-6, with D possibly matching TRBD2 (7 bases). This CDR3 has 17 residues. Germline CDR1 SEHNR, CDR2 FQNEAQ (reference sequence). Trimming pared 3 bases from V and 4 bases from J, leaving 16 bases between.

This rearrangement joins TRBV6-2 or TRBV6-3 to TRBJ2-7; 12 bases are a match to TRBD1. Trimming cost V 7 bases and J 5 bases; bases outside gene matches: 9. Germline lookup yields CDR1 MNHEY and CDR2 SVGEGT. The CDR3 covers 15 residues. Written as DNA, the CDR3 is TGTGCCAGCACCCCTCGGGGGACAGGGGGCAACGAGCAGTACTTC. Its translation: CASTPRGTGGNEQYF.

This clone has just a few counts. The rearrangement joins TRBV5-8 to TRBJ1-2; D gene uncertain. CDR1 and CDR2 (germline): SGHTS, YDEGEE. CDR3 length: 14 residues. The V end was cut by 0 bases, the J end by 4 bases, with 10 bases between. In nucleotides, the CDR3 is TGTGCCAGCAGCTTGGAACCGTATCTCTATGGCTACACCTTC. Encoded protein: CASSLEPYLYGYTF.

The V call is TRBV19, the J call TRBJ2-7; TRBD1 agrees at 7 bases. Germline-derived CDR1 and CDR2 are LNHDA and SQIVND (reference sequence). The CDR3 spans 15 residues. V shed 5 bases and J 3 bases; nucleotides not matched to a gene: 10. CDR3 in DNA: TGTGCCAGTAGTTTGCAGACAGGGACGGACTACGAGCAGTACTTC. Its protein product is CASSLQTGTDYEQYF.

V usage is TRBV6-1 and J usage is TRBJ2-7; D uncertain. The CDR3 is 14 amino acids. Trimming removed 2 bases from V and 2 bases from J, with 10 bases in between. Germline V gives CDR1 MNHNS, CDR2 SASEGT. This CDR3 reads CASSELAETYEQYF. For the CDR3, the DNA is TGTGCCAGCAGTGAATTAGCCGAAACCTACGAGCAGTACTTC.

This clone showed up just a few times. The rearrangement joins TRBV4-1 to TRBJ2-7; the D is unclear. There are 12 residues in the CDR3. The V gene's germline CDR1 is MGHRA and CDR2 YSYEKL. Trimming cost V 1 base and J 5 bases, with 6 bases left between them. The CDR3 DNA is TGCGCCAGCAGCCAAGGATTTCACGAGCAGTACTTC. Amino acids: CASSQGFHEQYF.

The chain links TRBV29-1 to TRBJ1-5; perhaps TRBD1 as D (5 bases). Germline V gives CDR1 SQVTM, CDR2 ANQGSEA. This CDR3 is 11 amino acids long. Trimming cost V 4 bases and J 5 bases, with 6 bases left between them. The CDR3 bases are TGCAGCGTTGGAGGGGATCAGCCCCAGCATTTT. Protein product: CSVGGDQPQHF.

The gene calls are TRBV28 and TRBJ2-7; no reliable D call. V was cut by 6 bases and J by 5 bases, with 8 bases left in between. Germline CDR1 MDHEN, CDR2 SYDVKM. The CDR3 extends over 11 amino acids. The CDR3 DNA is TGTGCCAGCAGCTCCCGTAACGAGCAGTACTTC. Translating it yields CASSSRNEQYF.

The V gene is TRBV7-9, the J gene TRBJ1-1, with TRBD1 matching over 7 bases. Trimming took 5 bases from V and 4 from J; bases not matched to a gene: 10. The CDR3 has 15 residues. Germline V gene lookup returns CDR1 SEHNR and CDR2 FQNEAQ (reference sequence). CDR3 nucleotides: TGTGCCAGCAGCCCCAGCTTCGACAGGGTCACTGAAGCTTTCTTT. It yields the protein CASSPSFDRVTEAFF.

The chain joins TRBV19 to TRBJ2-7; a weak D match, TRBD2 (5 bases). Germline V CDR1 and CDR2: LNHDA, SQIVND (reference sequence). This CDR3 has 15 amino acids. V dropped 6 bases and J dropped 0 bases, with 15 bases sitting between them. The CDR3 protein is CASRTSGVSSYEQYF. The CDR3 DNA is TGTGCCAGTAGGACCTCCGGGGTGAGCTCCTACGAGCAGTACTTC. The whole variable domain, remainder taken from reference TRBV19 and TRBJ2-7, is DGGITQSPKYLFRKEGQNVTLSCEQNLNHDAMYWYRQDPGQGLRLIYYSQIVNDFQKGDIAEGYSVSREKKESFPLTVTSAQKNPTAFYLCASRTSGVSSYEQYFGPGTRLTVT.

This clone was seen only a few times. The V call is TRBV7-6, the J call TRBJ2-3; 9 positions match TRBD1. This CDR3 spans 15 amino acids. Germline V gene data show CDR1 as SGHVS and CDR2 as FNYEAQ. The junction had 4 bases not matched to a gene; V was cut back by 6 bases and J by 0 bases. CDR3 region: CASSVQGASTDTQYF. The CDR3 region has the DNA TGTGCCAGCAGTGTACAGGGGGCTAGCACAGATACGCAGTATTTT. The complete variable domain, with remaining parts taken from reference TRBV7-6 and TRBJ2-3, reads GAGVSQSPRYKVTKRGQDVALRCDPISGHVSLYWYRQALGQGPEFLTYFNYEAQQDKSGLPNDRFSAERPEGSISTLTIQRTEQRDSAMYRCASSVQGASTDTQYFGPGTRLTVL.

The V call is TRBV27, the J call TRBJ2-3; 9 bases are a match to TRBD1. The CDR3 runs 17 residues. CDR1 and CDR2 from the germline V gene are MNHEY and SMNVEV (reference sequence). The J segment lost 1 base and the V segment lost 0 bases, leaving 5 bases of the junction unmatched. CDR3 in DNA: TGTGCCAGCAGTTTATCGGGACAGGGCAGAGGCACAGATACGCAGTATTTT. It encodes CASSLSGQGRGTDTQYF.

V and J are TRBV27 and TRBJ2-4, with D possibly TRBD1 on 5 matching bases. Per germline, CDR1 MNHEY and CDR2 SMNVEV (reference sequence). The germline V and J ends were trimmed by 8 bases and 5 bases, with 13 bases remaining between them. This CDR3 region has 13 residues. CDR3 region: CASGPQGQNIQYF. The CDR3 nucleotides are TGTGCCAGCGGCCCCCAGGGTCAAAACATTCAGTACTTC.

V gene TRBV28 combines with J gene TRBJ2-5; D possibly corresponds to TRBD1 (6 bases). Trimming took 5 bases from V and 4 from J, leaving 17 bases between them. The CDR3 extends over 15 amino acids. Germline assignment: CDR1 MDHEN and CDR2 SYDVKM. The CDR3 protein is CASSDAGVYGETQYF. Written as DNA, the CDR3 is TGTGCCAGCAGTGACGCAGGGGTTTACGGAGAGACCCAGTACTTC.

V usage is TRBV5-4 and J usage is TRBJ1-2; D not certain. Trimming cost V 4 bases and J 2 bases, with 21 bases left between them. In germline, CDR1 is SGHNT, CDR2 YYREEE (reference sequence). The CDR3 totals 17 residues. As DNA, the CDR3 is TGTGCCAGCAGCCCGGCGGGGATCGGGGTATCGAACTATGGCTACACCTTC. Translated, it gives CASSPAGIGVSNYGYTF.

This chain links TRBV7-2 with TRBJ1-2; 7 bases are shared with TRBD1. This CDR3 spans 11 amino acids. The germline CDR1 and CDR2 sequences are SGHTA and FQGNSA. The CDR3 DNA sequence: TGTGCTGAGGGGGCGGGCTATGGCTACACCTTC. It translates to CAEGAGYGYTF. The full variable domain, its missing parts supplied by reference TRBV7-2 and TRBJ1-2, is GAGVSQSPSNKVTEKGKDVELRCDPISGHTALYWYRQSLGQGLEFLIYFQGNSAPDKSGLPSDRFSAERTGGSVSTLTIQRTQQEDSAVYLCAEGAGYGYTFGSGTRLTVV.